This T cell receptor beta chain is from a study of T cell changes during pregnancy in multiple sclerosis. The repertoire was sequenced with immunoSEQ multiplex PCR; TCRdb's copy has only in-frame clones and lacks some. The sample has fewer than 85,000 clones; about 94% are singletons. The CDR3 has 13 residues. CDR1 and CDR2 from the germline V gene are MGHRA and YSYEKL. The J segment lost 8 bases and the V segment lost 6 bases, leaving 3 bases of the junction unmatched. The sequenced sample was peripheral blood, obtained in the third trimester of pregnancy. This TCR derives from a female donor with multiple sclerosis, enrolled in a pregnancy study. The chain uses TRBV4-1 and TRBJ1-4, with TRBD1 matching 10 bases. CDR3 in amino acids: CASRGQGREKLFF. The CDR3, as DNA: TGCGCCAGCAGGGGACAGGGGAGGGAAAAACTGTTTTTT.